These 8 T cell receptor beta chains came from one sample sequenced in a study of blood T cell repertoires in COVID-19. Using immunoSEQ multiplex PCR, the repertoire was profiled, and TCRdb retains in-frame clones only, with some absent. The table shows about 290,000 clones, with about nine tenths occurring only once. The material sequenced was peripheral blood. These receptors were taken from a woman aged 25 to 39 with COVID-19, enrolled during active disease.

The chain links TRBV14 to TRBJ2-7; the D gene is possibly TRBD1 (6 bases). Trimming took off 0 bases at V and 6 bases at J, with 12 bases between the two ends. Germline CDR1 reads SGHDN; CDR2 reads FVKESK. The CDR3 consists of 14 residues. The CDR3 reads CASSQDSVRGEQYF. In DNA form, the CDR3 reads TGTGCCAGCAGCCAAGATTCGGTCAGGGGCGAGCAGTACTTC. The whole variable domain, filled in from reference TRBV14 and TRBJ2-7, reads EAGVTQFPSHSVIEKGQTVTLRCDPISGHDNLYWYRRVMGKEIKFLLHFVKESKQDESGMPNNRFLAERTGGTYSTLKVQPAELEDSGVYFCASSQDSVRGEQYFGPGTRLTVT.

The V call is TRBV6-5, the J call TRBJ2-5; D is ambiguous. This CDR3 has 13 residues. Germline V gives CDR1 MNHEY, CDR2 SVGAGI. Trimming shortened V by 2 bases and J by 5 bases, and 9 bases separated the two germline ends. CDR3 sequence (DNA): TGTGCCAGCAGTTACCCTAACGGGGAGACCCAGTACTTC. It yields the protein CASSYPNGETQYF.

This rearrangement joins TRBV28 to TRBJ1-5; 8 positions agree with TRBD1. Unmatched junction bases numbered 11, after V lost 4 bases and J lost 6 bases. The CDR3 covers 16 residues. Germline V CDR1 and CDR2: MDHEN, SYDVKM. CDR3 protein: CASSSSTGGRGQPQHF. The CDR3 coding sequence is TGTGCCAGCAGTTCCTCTACAGGGGGGAGAGGTCAGCCCCAGCATTTT.

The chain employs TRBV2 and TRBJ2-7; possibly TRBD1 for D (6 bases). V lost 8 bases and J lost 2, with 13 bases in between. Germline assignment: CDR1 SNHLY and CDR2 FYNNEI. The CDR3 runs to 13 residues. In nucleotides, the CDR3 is TGTGCCAGCGACGACAGGAATACCTACGAGCAGTACTTC. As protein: CASDDRNTYEQYF. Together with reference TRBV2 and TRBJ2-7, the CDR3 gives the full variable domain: EPEVTQTPSHQVTQMGQEVILRCVPISNHLYFYWYRQILGQKVEFLVSFYNNEISEKSEIFDDQFSVERPDGSNFTLKIRSTKLEDSAMYFCASDDRNTYEQYFGPGTRLTVT.

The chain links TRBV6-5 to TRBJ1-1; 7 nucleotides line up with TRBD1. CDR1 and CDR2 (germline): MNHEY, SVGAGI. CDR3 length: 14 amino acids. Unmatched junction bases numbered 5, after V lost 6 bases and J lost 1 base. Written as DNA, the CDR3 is TGTGCCAGCAGACCCTCAGGGGGGAACACTGAAGCTTTCTTT. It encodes CASRPSGGNTEAFF.

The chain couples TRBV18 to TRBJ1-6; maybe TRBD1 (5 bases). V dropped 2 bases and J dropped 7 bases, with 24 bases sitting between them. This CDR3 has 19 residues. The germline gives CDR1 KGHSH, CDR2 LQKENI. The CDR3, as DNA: TGTGCCAGCTCACCAAGTCGGGGGACTCTCGTTGAGCCCAATTCACCCCTCCACTTT. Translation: CASSPSRGTLVEPNSPLHF.

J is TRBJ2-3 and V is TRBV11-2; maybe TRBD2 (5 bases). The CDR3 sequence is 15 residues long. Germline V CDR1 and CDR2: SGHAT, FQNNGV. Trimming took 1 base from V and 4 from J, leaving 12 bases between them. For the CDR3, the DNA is TGTGCCAGCAGCTTAGTATCGGGGATACCAGATACGCAGTATTTT. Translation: CASSLVSGIPDTQYF. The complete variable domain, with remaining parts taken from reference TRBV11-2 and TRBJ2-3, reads EAGVAQSPRYKIIEKRQSVAFWCNPISGHATLYWYQQILGQGPKLLIQFQNNGVVDDSQLPKDRFSAERLKGVDSTLKIQPAKLEDSAVYLCASSLVSGIPDTQYFGPGTRLTVL.

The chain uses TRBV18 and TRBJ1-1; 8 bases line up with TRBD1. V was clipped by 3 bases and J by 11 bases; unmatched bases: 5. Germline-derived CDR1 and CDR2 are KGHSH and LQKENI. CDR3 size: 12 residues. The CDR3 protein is CASSPSDRGAFF. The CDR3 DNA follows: TGTGCCAGCTCACCTTCTGACAGGGGTGCTTTCTTT. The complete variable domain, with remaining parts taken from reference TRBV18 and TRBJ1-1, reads NAGVMQNPRHLVRRRGQEARLRCSPMKGHSHVYWYRQLPEEGLKFMVYLQKENIIDESGMPKERFSAEFPKEGPSILRIQQVVRGDSAAYFCASSPSDRGAFFGQGTRLTVV.